The entry below gives a single T cell receptor beta chain sequence along with its context. Additional DNA sequences in this sample encode the identical CDR3. This sample stems from a study of shared clonotypes between healthy human individuals. Germline V gene data show CDR1 as SGDLS and CDR2 as YYNGEE. The CDR3 consists of 13 residues. Deletions cut 3 bases from V and 4 bases from J, with 8 bases between. Profiling relied on immunoSEQ multiplex PCR, and the TCRdb table lists in-frame clones only, not all of them. In the table there are about half a million clones, 75% to 85% of which are singletons. Sequenced input: PBMCs. This chain joins TRBV9 and TRBJ2-1; tentative D call: TRBD1 (5 bases). This TCR came from a woman in her 40s in good health. Some clones in this sample may be carry-over from other donors' samples. The CDR3 DNA follows: TGTGCCAGCAGCGCTGACAGTTACAATGAGCAGTTCTTC. It encodes CASSADSYNEQFF. Drawing the rest from reference TRBV9 and TRBJ2-1, the complete variable domain is DSGVTQTPKHLITATGQRVTLRCSPRSGDLSVYWYQQSLDQGLQFLIQYYNGEERAKGNILERFSAQQFPDLHSELNLSSLELGDSALYFCASSADSYNEQFFGPGTRLTVL.